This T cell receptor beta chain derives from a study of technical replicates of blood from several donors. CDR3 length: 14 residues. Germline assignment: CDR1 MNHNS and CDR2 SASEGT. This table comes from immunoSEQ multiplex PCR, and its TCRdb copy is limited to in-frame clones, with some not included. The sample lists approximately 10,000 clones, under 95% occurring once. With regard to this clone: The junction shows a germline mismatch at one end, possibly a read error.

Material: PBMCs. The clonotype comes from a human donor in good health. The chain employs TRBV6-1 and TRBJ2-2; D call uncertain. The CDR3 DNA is TGTGCCAGCAGGGAAGGATCGGACACCGGGGAGCTGTTTTTT. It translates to CASREGSDTGELFF.